This entry is about one T cell receptor beta chain. This entry belongs to a study of blood T cell repertoires in COVID-19. Turning to the study itself: The United States, Italy and Spain provided the acute and convalescent COVID-19 samples.

Under the authors' procedure: Scientists estimated how many nucleated cells there were by amplifying reference gene primers. Data came from immunoSEQ multiplex PCR; TCRdb stores just in-frame clones and leaves some out. The DNA gave D and trimming, while V, J and clone size come from that table. Here the sample spans 32,000 or so clones, about nine tenths being singletons. CDR1 is SGHVS and CDR2 is FQNEAQ in the germline V gene. This CDR3 contains 15 residues. The V gene lost 5 bases and the J gene lost 6 bases, with 20 bases spanning the gap. Sequencing was performed on peripheral blood. This TCR was recovered from a man aged 50 or older with active or convalescent COVID-19. V usage is TRBV7-8 and J usage is TRBJ2-7; D might be TRBD2 (6 bases). The CDR3 loop reads CASSTCDGGGCEQYF. Written as DNA, the CDR3 is TGTGCCAGCAGCACCTGTGACGGGGGTGGGTGCGAGCAGTACTTC.